A selection of T cell receptor beta chains follows, all from one sample in a study of blood T cells in healthy people across ages. TCRdb used MiXCR to reprocess the 5' RACE reads, holding one entry per CDR3 protein. This sample yields approximately 1.5 million distinct CDR3 sequences, of which 30% to 40% are seen a single time; about 11% belongs to the top ten. The sequenced sample consisted of blood. The receptor source for this set is a woman aged 25 to 45 in good health. Both conserved end residues are part of each CDR3. A D gene is named only where the DNA matches it firmly. A row's size may be missing; if present it is once, few, many or a size class.

CASSPYYYPQRERYEQYF | TGTGCCAGCAGTCCCTACTACTATCCCCAGCGGGAGAGGTACGAGCAGTACTTC | TRBV27 | TRBD2 | . | TRBJ2-7
CASSNGLAGDNEQFF | TGTGCCAGCAGCAACGGACTAGCGGGGGACAATGAGCAGTTCTTC | TRBV5-4 | TRBD2 | few | TRBJ2-1
CASSFFTGNEQFF | TGTGCCAGCAGCTTTTTCACAGGCAATGAGCAGTTCTTC | TRBV7-2 | . | many | TRBJ2-1
CSAGRNGNEQYF | TGCAGTGCTGGACGAAACGGGAACGAGCAGTACTTC | TRBV20-1 | . | . | TRBJ2-7
CASRLISREHSGNQPQHF | TGTGCCAGCAGGTTGATATCTCGGGAACATAGCGGCAATCAGCCCCAGCATTTT | TRBV28 | . | . | TRBJ1-5
CSARDPATVMWEQYF | TGCAGTGCTAGAGACCCAGCGACGGTTATGTGGGAGCAGTACTTC | TRBV20-1 | . | few | TRBJ2-4
CASSPADRGEQYF | TGTGCCAGCAGCCCAGCAGACAGGGGCGAGCAGTACTTC | TRBV7-6 | TRBD1 | few | TRBJ2-7
CASSILRAPERYF | TGTGCCAGCAGCATCCTCAGGGCGCCCGAACGGTACTTC | TRBV13 | . | few | TRBJ2-7
CASSWGRTEAFF | TGTGCCAGCAGTTGGGGACGCACTGAAGCTTTCTTT | TRBV12-3/TRBV12-4 | . | . | TRBJ1-1
CASSAQGVTYNEQFF | TGTGCCAGCAGCGCTCAGGGAGTCACATACAATGAGCAGTTCTTC | TRBV9 | . | once | TRBJ2-1
CASRKTGGYGYTF | TGTGCCAGCAGAAAGACAGGGGGCTATGGCTACACCTTC | TRBV6-5 | TRBD1 | few | TRBJ1-2
CASSQATGQVYGYTF | TGTGCCAGCAGTCAAGCCACGGGACAGGTTTATGGCTACACCTTC | TRBV6-6 | TRBD1 | . | TRBJ1-2
CASSFPSYNSPLHF | TGTGCCAGCAGCTTCCCCTCCTATAATTCACCCCTCCACTTT | TRBV27 | . | few | TRBJ1-6
CASSDRGGNEQFF | TGTGCCAGCAGTGACAGGGGAGGGAATGAGCAGTTCTTC | TRBV6-1 | . | . | TRBJ2-1